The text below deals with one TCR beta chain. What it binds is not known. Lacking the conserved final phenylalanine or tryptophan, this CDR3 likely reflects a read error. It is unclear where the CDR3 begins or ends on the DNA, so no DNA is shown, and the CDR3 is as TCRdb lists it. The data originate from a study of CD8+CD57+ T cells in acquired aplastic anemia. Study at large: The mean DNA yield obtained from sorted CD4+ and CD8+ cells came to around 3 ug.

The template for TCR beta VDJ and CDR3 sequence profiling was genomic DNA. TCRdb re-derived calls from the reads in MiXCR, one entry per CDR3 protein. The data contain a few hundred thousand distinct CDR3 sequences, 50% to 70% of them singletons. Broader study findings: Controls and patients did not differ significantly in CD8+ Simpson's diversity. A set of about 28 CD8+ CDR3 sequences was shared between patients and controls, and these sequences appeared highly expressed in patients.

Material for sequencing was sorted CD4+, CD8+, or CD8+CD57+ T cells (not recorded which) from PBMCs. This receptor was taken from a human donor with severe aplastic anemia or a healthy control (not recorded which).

CDR3 sequence reads: CASSKDRGFS. The chain recombines TRBV5-1 with TRBJ1-1; the table's D gene call, TRBD1, was not cross checked with the DNA. 10 amino acids form the CDR3, both terminal residues included. Germline assignment: CDR1 SGHRS and CDR2 YFSETQ.